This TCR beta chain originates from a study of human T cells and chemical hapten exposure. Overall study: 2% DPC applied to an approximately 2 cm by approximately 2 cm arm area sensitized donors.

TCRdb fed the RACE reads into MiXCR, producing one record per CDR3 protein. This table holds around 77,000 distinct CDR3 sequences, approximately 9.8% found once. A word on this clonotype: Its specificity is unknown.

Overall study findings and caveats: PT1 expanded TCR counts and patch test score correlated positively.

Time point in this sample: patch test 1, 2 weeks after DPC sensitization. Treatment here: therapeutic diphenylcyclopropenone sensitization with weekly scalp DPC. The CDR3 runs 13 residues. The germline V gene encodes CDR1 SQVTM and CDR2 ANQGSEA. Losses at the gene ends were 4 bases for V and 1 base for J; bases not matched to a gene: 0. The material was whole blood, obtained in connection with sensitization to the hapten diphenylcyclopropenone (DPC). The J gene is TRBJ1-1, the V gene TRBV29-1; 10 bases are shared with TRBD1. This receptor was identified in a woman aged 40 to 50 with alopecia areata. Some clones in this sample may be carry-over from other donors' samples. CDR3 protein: CSVGQGANTEAFF. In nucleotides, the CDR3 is TGCAGCGTTGGACAGGGGGCGAACACTGAAGCTTTCTTT. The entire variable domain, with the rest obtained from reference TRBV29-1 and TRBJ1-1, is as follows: SAVISQKPSRDICQRGTSLTIQCQVDSQVTMMFWYRQQPGQSLTLIATANQGSEATYESGFVIDKFPISRPNLTFSTLTVSNMSPEDSSIYLCSVGQGANTEAFFGQGTRLTVV.